This T cell receptor (beta chain) was identified in a study of shared clonotypes between healthy human individuals. This CDR3 spans 13 amino acids. Looked up from germline, CDR1 is SEHNR and CDR2 is FQNEAQ (reference sequence). With 2 bases removed from V and 4 bases from J, the gap between germline ends came to 8 bases. Method: immunoSEQ multiplex PCR; TCRdb's copy keeps in-frame clones and lacks some. The table has roughly 1 million clones, about 80% seen once; the top ten hold 0.5% to 0.6%. The sequenced sample consisted of memory CD4+ T cells from PBMCs. Subset defined: CD45RA-negative fraction. The clonotype comes from a man aged 18 to 35 in good health. Some clones in this sample may be carry-over from other donors' samples. V gene TRBV7-9 combines with J gene TRBJ1-2; D is ambiguous. The CDR3 bases are TGTGCCAGCAGCTTAAATAGAGGCTATGGCTACACCTTC. It codes for CASSLNRGYGYTF.